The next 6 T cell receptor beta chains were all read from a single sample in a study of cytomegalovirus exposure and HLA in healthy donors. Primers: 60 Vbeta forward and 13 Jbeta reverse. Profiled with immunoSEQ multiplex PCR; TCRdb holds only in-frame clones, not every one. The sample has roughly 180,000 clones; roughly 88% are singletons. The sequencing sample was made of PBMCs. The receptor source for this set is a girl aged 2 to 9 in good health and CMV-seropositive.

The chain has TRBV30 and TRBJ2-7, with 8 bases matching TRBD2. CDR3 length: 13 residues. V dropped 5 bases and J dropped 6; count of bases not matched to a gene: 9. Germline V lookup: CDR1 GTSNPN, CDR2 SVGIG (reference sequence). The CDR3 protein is CAWGTSSSGEQYF. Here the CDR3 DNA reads TGTGCCTGGGGGACTAGTTCCTCGGGCGAGCAGTACTTC. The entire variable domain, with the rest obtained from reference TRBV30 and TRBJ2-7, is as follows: SQTIHQWPATLVQPVGSPLSLECTVEGTSNPNLYWYRQAAGRGLQLLFYSVGIGQISSEVPQNLSASRPQDRQFILSSKKLLLSDSGFYLCAWGTSSSGEQYFGPGTRLTVT.

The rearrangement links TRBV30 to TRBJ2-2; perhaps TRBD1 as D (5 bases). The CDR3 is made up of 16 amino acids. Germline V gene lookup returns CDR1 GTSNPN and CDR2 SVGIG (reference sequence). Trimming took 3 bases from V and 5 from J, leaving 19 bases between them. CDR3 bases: TGTGCCTGGAGCCCGCAGACAGCAGTCAATACCGGGGAGCTGTTTTTT. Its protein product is CAWSPQTAVNTGELFF.

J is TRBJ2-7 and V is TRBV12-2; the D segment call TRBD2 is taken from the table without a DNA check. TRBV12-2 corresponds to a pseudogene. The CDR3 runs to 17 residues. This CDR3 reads CASRPYQFSGSRYEQYF. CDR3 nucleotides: TGTGCAAGTCGCCCCTACCAATTTAGCGGGAGCAGGTACGAGCAGTACTTC.

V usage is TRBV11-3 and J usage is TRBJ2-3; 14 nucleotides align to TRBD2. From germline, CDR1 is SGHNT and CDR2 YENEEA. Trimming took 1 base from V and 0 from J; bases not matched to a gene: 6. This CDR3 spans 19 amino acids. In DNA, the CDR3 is TGTGCCAGCAGCTTAGGACTAGCGGGAGGGGGCTCTAGCACAGATACGCAGTATTTT. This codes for CASSLGLAGGGSSTDTQYF.

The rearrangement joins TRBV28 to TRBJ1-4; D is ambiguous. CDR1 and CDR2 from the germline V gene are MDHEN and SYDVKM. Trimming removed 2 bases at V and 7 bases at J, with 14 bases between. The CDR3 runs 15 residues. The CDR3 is CASSLRRGEREKLFF. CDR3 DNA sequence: TGTGCCAGCAGTTTAAGGCGGGGTGAGCGTGAAAAACTGTTTTTT.

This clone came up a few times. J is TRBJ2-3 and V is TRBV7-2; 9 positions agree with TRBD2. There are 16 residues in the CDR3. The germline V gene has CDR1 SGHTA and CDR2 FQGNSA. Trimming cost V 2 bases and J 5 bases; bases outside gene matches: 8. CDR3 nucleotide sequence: TGTGCCAGCAGCTTATCCCCTAGCGGGATAGGAGATACGCAGTATTTT. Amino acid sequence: CASSLSPSGIGDTQYF.